Listed below are T cell receptor beta chains from one sample, sequenced in a study of blood T cell repertoires in COVID-19. The table came from immunoSEQ multiplex PCR; TCRdb's copy has only in-frame clones and leaves some out. The sample holds just over 75,000 clones, roughly 89% seen once. The sequenced sample was peripheral blood. Every receptor here comes from a man in his fifties or sixties with acute or convalescent COVID-19. CDR3s include the opening cysteine and the closing phenylalanine or tryptophan. Fields, in order: D gene, J gene, clone size, V gene, CDR3 length, CDR3 DNA, CDR3 protein. A D gene is named only where the DNA matches it firmly. Size is omitted from some rows. Given values are once, few, many or a class for expanded clones.

D gene: -
J gene: TRBJ2-7
clone size: -
V gene: TRBV7-9
CDR3 length: 13
CDR3 DNA: TGTGCCAGCAGTTCCGGAGGAGCCTACGAGCAGTACTTC
CDR3 protein: CASSSGGAYEQYF

D gene: -
J gene: TRBJ2-7
clone size: -
V gene: TRBV12-3/TRBV12-4
CDR3 length: 13
CDR3 DNA: TGTGCCAGCAGTTTAGGGGCCACCTGGGAGCAGTACTTC
CDR3 protein: CASSLGATWEQYF

D gene: -
J gene: TRBJ2-1
clone size: -
V gene: TRBV7-9
CDR3 length: 14
CDR3 DNA: TGTGCCAGCAGCTTAGCACAACAGTACAATGAGCAGTTCTTC
CDR3 protein: CASSLAQQYNEQFF

D gene: -
J gene: TRBJ1-1
clone size: -
V gene: TRBV6-2/TRBV6-3
CDR3 length: 13
CDR3 DNA: TGTGCCAGCAGTAATCAGGGGTACACTGAAGCTTTCTTT
CDR3 protein: CASSNQGYTEAFF

D gene: -
J gene: TRBJ1-5
clone size: -
V gene: TRBV2
CDR3 length: 13
CDR3 DNA: TGTGCCAGCAGGAAAGGGGGAGATCAGCCCCAGCATTTT
CDR3 protein: CASRKGGDQPQHF

D gene: TRBD2
J gene: TRBJ2-1
clone size: -
V gene: TRBV18
CDR3 length: 15
CDR3 DNA: TGTGCCAGCTCCCGGACTAGCGGAAGTTACAATGAGCAGTTCTTC
CDR3 protein: CASSRTSGSYNEQFF

D gene: -
J gene: TRBJ2-3
clone size: many
V gene: TRBV4-3
CDR3 length: 14
CDR3 DNA: TGCGCCAGCAGCCAAGAAGGGAGGCAGGGTAAGCAGTATTTT
CDR3 protein: CASSQEGRQGKQYF

D gene: -
J gene: TRBJ1-5
clone size: -
V gene: TRBV3-1/TRBV3-2
CDR3 length: 16
CDR3 DNA: TGTGCCAGCAGCAGGGGTGGGGGAGGTGGCAATCAGCCCCAGCATTTT
CDR3 protein: CASSRGGGGGNQPQHF

D gene: -
J gene: TRBJ1-1
clone size: once
V gene: TRBV3-1/TRBV3-2
CDR3 length: 12
CDR3 DNA: TGTGCCAGCAGCCAAGATCAGGGTTGTGCTTTCTTT
CDR3 protein: CASSQDQGCAFF

D gene: -
J gene: TRBJ2-1
clone size: -
V gene: TRBV25-1
CDR3 length: 15
CDR3 DNA: TGTGCCAGCAGTGAAATGACAGGTTCCTACAATGAGCAGTTCTTC
CDR3 protein: CASSEMTGSYNEQFF

D gene: -
J gene: TRBJ1-5
clone size: -
V gene: TRBV30
CDR3 length: 14
CDR3 DNA: TGTGCCTGGAGTGGAAGTGGTTTGCGTCAGCCCCAGCATTTT
CDR3 protein: CAWSGSGLRQPQHF

D gene: -
J gene: TRBJ2-5
clone size: -
V gene: TRBV6-6
CDR3 length: 16
CDR3 DNA: TGTGCCAGCACTACCCCCGGCGGGGGCATTAGTAGGTCCCAGTACTTC
CDR3 protein: CASTTPGGGISRSQYF

D gene: TRBD2
J gene: TRBJ2-3
clone size: -
V gene: TRBV24-1
CDR3 length: 17
CDR3 DNA: TGTGCCACCGCGCTGGGGAGAGCGGGAGGGACAAGGGATACGCAGTATTTT
CDR3 protein: CATALGRAGGTRDTQYF

D gene: -
J gene: TRBJ1-2
clone size: -
V gene: TRBV27
CDR3 length: 15
CDR3 DNA: TGTGCCAGCAGTTTAAGCCCGGGGATCATCTATGGCTACACCTTC
CDR3 protein: CASSLSPGIIYGYTF

D gene: TRBD1
J gene: TRBJ2-1
clone size: -
V gene: TRBV29-1
CDR3 length: 13
CDR3 DNA: TGCAGCGCCAGACAGGGGACGGGCAATGAGCAGTTCTTC
CDR3 protein: CSARQGTGNEQFF

D gene: TRBD1
J gene: TRBJ2-3
clone size: -
V gene: TRBV7-2
CDR3 length: 15
CDR3 DNA: TGTGCCAGCAGCCCTAGGACAGGGAGCACAGATACGCAGTATTTT
CDR3 protein: CASSPRTGSTDTQYF

D gene: TRBD2
J gene: TRBJ2-1
clone size: -
V gene: TRBV7-2
CDR3 length: 17
CDR3 DNA: TGTGCCAGCAGCCCCGGACTAGCGGGGGGGCGGGGTAATGAGCAGTTCTTC
CDR3 protein: CASSPGLAGGRGNEQFF

D gene: -
J gene: TRBJ2-3
clone size: once
V gene: TRBV7-2
CDR3 length: 13
CDR3 DNA: TGTGCCAGCAGCTTAGTAGGCACAGATACGCAGTATTTT
CDR3 protein: CASSLVGTDTQYF

D gene: -
J gene: TRBJ2-1
clone size: -
V gene: TRBV30
CDR3 length: 14
CDR3 DNA: TGTGCCTGGAGTTTGACAGGAGCCTACAATGAGCAGTTCTTC
CDR3 protein: CAWSLTGAYNEQFF

D gene: TRBD1
J gene: TRBJ2-2
clone size: once
V gene: TRBV3-1/TRBV3-2
CDR3 length: 16
CDR3 DNA: TGTGCCAGCAGCCAACGGGACAGCTTGAACACCGGGGAGCTGTTTTTT
CDR3 protein: CASSQRDSLNTGELFF

D gene: TRBD2
J gene: TRBJ2-2
clone size: -
V gene: TRBV6-4
CDR3 length: 16
CDR3 DNA: TGTGCCAGCAGTGATGTGGCGGGAGGTGTTACCGGGGAGCTGTTTTTT
CDR3 protein: CASSDVAGGVTGELFF

D gene: -
J gene: TRBJ1-2
clone size: -
V gene: TRBV7-8
CDR3 length: 15
CDR3 DNA: TGTGCCAGCACCGAGAGGGGGGGGCTGAGCTATGGCTACACCTTC
CDR3 protein: CASTERGGLSYGYTF

D gene: -
J gene: TRBJ2-5
clone size: -
V gene: TRBV18
CDR3 length: 13
CDR3 DNA: TGTGCCAGTGCCCTGGCAAACCAAGAGACCCAGTACTTC
CDR3 protein: CASALANQETQYF

D gene: -
J gene: TRBJ2-1
clone size: -
V gene: TRBV7-2
CDR3 length: 14
CDR3 DNA: TGTGCCAGCAGCTTAGCGGGGGGTCTGAATGAGCAGTTCTTC
CDR3 protein: CASSLAGGLNEQFF

D gene: TRBD1
J gene: TRBJ1-1
clone size: -
V gene: TRBV28
CDR3 length: 13
CDR3 DNA: TGTGCCAGCAGCGTCGACCAGGGGGTGTACGCTTTCTTT
CDR3 protein: CASSVDQGVYAFF

D gene: -
J gene: TRBJ2-4
clone size: -
V gene: TRBV4-1
CDR3 length: 14
CDR3 DNA: TGCGCCAGCAGCCAATTAGCGGAACAAAACATTCAGTACTTC
CDR3 protein: CASSQLAEQNIQYF

D gene: -
J gene: TRBJ2-1
clone size: -
V gene: TRBV24-1
CDR3 length: 14
CDR3 DNA: TGTGCCACCGGTCAGGGGGGTACTTACAATGAGCAGTTCTTC
CDR3 protein: CATGQGGTYNEQFF

D gene: -
J gene: TRBJ1-6
clone size: -
V gene: TRBV30
CDR3 length: 13
CDR3 DNA: TGTGCCTGGAGTGGTCAGTTTGATTCACCCCTCCACTTT
CDR3 protein: CAWSGQFDSPLHF

D gene: TRBD2
J gene: TRBJ2-1
clone size: few
V gene: TRBV5-1
CDR3 length: 17
CDR3 DNA: TGCGCCAGCAGCATTACCGGAGCGGGAGGACCCTACAATGAGCAGTTCTTC
CDR3 protein: CASSITGAGGPYNEQFF

D gene: TRBD1
J gene: TRBJ1-4
clone size: few
V gene: TRBV4-1
CDR3 length: 15
CDR3 DNA: TGCGCCAGCAGCCCCACAGGGGGCGATTATGAAAAACTGTTTTTT
CDR3 protein: CASSPTGGDYEKLFF

D gene: -
J gene: TRBJ1-2
clone size: -
V gene: TRBV30
CDR3 length: 14
CDR3 DNA: TGTGCCTGGAGTTCACACCCCAACGACTATGGCTACACCTTC
CDR3 protein: CAWSSHPNDYGYTF

D gene: TRBD2
J gene: TRBJ2-4
clone size: -
V gene: TRBV4-3
CDR3 length: 21
CDR3 DNA: TGCGCCAGCAGCCAAGAAATGACTAGCGGGGCCGTGCAGGTTGCCAAAAACATTCAGTACTTC
CDR3 protein: CASSQEMTSGAVQVAKNIQYF

D gene: TRBD1
J gene: TRBJ2-7
clone size: -
V gene: TRBV6-2/TRBV6-3
CDR3 length: 15
CDR3 DNA: TGTGCCAGCAGGCCTCTAGGGACAGGACCCTACGAGCAGTACTTC
CDR3 protein: CASRPLGTGPYEQYF

D gene: TRBD2
J gene: TRBJ2-5
clone size: -
V gene: TRBV4-1
CDR3 length: 16
CDR3 DNA: TGCGCCAGCAGCCCTAGACTAGCGGGGCTTCAAGAGACCCAGTACTTC
CDR3 protein: CASSPRLAGLQETQYF

D gene: -
J gene: TRBJ2-3
clone size: -
V gene: TRBV11-3
CDR3 length: 15
CDR3 DNA: TGTGCCAGCAGGTCTCGACAGACTAGCACAGATACGCAGTATTTT
CDR3 protein: CASRSRQTSTDTQYF

D gene: -
J gene: TRBJ2-1
clone size: -
V gene: TRBV12-3/TRBV12-4
CDR3 length: 13
CDR3 DNA: TGTGCCAGCACTATTATCTTGGTCAATGAGCAGTTCTTC
CDR3 protein: CASTIILVNEQFF

D gene: -
J gene: TRBJ2-3
clone size: -
V gene: TRBV27
CDR3 length: 17
CDR3 DNA: TGTGCCAGCAGTTTAAACCCCGGACTCTCTTGGGCTGATACGCAGTATTTT
CDR3 protein: CASSLNPGLSWADTQYF

D gene: TRBD1
J gene: TRBJ2-2
clone size: -
V gene: TRBV24-1
CDR3 length: 16
CDR3 DNA: TGTGCCACCAGTGATTTCAGACAGGGTGATACCGGGGAGCTGTTTTTT
CDR3 protein: CATSDFRQGDTGELFF

D gene: TRBD1
J gene: TRBJ2-1
clone size: -
V gene: TRBV18
CDR3 length: 13
CDR3 DNA: TGTGCCAGCTCACCGGGACAGGAGGGTGAGCAGTTCTTC
CDR3 protein: CASSPGQEGEQFF

D gene: TRBD1
J gene: TRBJ1-2
clone size: -
V gene: TRBV28
CDR3 length: 14
CDR3 DNA: TGTGCCAGCAGTACTACAGGGGTAACGGACGGCTACACCTTC
CDR3 protein: CASSTTGVTDGYTF

D gene: TRBD2
J gene: TRBJ2-1
clone size: -
V gene: TRBV7-2
CDR3 length: 18
CDR3 DNA: TGTGCCAGCAGTTCGGGACTAGCGGGAGTGAGCTCCTACAATGAGCAGTTCTTC
CDR3 protein: CASSSGLAGVSSYNEQFF

D gene: -
J gene: TRBJ1-1
clone size: -
V gene: TRBV19
CDR3 length: 15
CDR3 DNA: TGTGCCAGTAGTATAAGTTCCATCGGAGCCACTGAAGCTTTCTTT
CDR3 protein: CASSISSIGATEAFF

D gene: TRBD1
J gene: TRBJ1-4
clone size: -
V gene: TRBV5-6
CDR3 length: 13
CDR3 DNA: TGTGCCAGCGGGACAGCAACTAATGAAAAACTGTTTTTT
CDR3 protein: CASGTATNEKLFF

D gene: -
J gene: TRBJ1-4
clone size: -
V gene: TRBV4-1
CDR3 length: 17
CDR3 DNA: TGCGCCAGCAGCCAAGCTTTCCCAACAGGGTCAGGAGAAAAACTGTTTTTT
CDR3 protein: CASSQAFPTGSGEKLFF

D gene: -
J gene: TRBJ2-4
clone size: few
V gene: TRBV2
CDR3 length: 14
CDR3 DNA: TGTGCCAGCAGTCCTGAACTAGCCAAAAACATTCAGTACTTC
CDR3 protein: CASSPELAKNIQYF

D gene: TRBD2
J gene: TRBJ2-3
clone size: once
V gene: TRBV5-4
CDR3 length: 15
CDR3 DNA: TGTGCCAGCAGCTTCGGGACTAGCGGGAGAAATACGCAGTATTTT
CDR3 protein: CASSFGTSGRNTQYF

D gene: -
J gene: TRBJ2-1
clone size: -
V gene: TRBV2
CDR3 length: 15
CDR3 DNA: TGTGCCAGCAGCAGGGGGTTCGGGGGTAACAATGAGCAGTTCTTC
CDR3 protein: CASSRGFGGNNEQFF

D gene: TRBD1
J gene: TRBJ1-5
clone size: -
V gene: TRBV19
CDR3 length: 15
CDR3 DNA: TGTGCCAGTAGTATCGACAGGGTCAGGAATCAGCCCCAGCATTTT
CDR3 protein: CASSIDRVRNQPQHF

D gene: -
J gene: TRBJ1-3
clone size: -
V gene: TRBV7-8
CDR3 length: 14
CDR3 DNA: TGTGCCAGCAGCTTACGGGGGAAAGGAAACACCATATATTTT
CDR3 protein: CASSLRGKGNTIYF

D gene: TRBD1
J gene: TRBJ1-4
clone size: -
V gene: TRBV4-1
CDR3 length: 16
CDR3 DNA: TGCGCCAGCAGCCAAGAGGTGACAGGGGTAGGCGAAAAACTGTTTTTT
CDR3 protein: CASSQEVTGVGEKLFF

D gene: -
J gene: TRBJ2-7
clone size: once
V gene: TRBV5-1
CDR3 length: 16
CDR3 DNA: TGCGCCAGCAAGGGCTACCCGGGAGAGGGTAATTACGAGCAGTACTTC
CDR3 protein: CASKGYPGEGNYEQYF

D gene: -
J gene: TRBJ2-5
clone size: -
V gene: TRBV2
CDR3 length: 13
CDR3 DNA: TGTGCCACAGCACGGGGGACTCAAGAGACCCAGTACTTC
CDR3 protein: CATARGTQETQYF

D gene: -
J gene: TRBJ1-2
clone size: -
V gene: TRBV28
CDR3 length: 14
CDR3 DNA: TGTGCCAGCAGTTTAGGGGGGTACGGGTATGGCTACACCTTC
CDR3 protein: CASSLGGYGYGYTF

D gene: TRBD1
J gene: TRBJ2-1
clone size: -
V gene: TRBV15
CDR3 length: 14
CDR3 DNA: TGTGCCATCCGATCCGGGACAGGGTGGAATGAGCAGTTCTTC
CDR3 protein: CAIRSGTGWNEQFF